This is a list of T cell receptor beta chains from one sample in a study of T cell responses to AZD1222 COVID-19 vaccine. Sequenced by immunoSEQ multiplex PCR; TCRdb stores in-frame clones only, minus some. The repertoire has roughly 150,000 clones, approximately 90% of them found once; the top ten carry 2.2%. Sequenced material: peripheral blood, taken on day 0 of AZD1222 vaccination. These receptors originate from an adult in good health. Each CDR3 is given with its conserved first and last residue. The order of the fields is J gene, V gene, clone size, D gene, CDR3 length, CDR3 DNA, CDR3 protein. The D gene is left open where the match is weak. Clone size appears in some rows only: once, few, many, or a class for an expanded clone.

>TRBJ2-7|TRBV7-2|.|.|13
TGTGCCAGCAGCCCCCCGGGGCCCTACGAGCAGTACTTC
CASSPPGPYEQYF
>TRBJ2-1|TRBV5-1|.|.|11
TGCGCCAGCAGCTTGTCGATTGAGCAGTTCTTC
CASSLSIEQFF
>TRBJ2-7|TRBV7-6|.|TRBD2|17
TGTGCCAGCAGCCTCGGGACTAGCGGGACGCACTCCTACGAGCAGTACTTC
CASSLGTSGTHSYEQYF
>TRBJ2-5|TRBV9|once|.|15
TGTGCCAGCAGCGTAGAAGGAACGATCGGAGAGACCCAGTACTTC
CASSVEGTIGETQYF
>TRBJ1-1|TRBV9|.|TRBD1|15
TGTGCCAGCAGCCCCGCAGGACAGGGGGGCACTGAAGCTTTCTTT
CASSPAGQGGTEAFF
>TRBJ2-4|TRBV29-1|.|TRBD1|16
TGCAGCGTTGAGGGGACAGTAAGTGATAGCGAAAACATTCAGTACTTC
CSVEGTVSDSENIQYF
>TRBJ1-2|TRBV5-1|once|.|14
TGCGCCAGCAGCTTGGCCGCGAGGTCTTATGGCTACACCTTC
CASSLAARSYGYTF
>TRBJ1-1|TRBV4-3|.|.|15
TGCGCCAGCAGCCAAGATTTGTATGGGGCCACTGAAGCTTTCTTT
CASSQDLYGATEAFF
>TRBJ2-2|TRBV7-9|.|TRBD2|13
TGTGCCAGCGCGGGAGGGGGGACCGGGGAGCTGTTTTTT
CASAGGGTGELFF
>TRBJ2-5|TRBV24-1|.|.|15
TGTGCCACGCCGCCGCAGGCGGACTCTCAAGAGACCCAGTACTTC
CATPPQADSQETQYF